This T cell receptor beta chain was identified in a study of T cell responses to AZD1222 COVID-19 vaccine. Study-wide context: Second doses at about 4 or about 12 weeks were pooled. Study findings and constraints: Baseline serostatus was positive in only a handful of AZD1222 recipients. Vaccine-related CD4 TCRs covered spike, predominating at 160-218 and 743-854. White British people made up most donors, females outnumbered males, and clonal diversity was possibly underestimated.

On this clone: Its antigen is currently unknown.

CDR3 size: 17 residues. V shed 1 base and J 0 bases; nucleotides not matched to a gene: 4. Germline assignment: CDR1 SEHNR and CDR2 FQNEAQ (reference sequence). Clones were sequenced by immunoSEQ multiplex PCR, and TCRdb holds only the in-frame ones, with some missing. The data show 80,000 to 95,000 clones, with almost 80% seen just once and 20% to 25% held by the top ten. The material sequenced was peripheral blood, taken on day 0 of AZD1222 vaccination. This clonotype originated in an adult in good health. This chain uses TRBV7-9 with TRBJ2-1; 9 nucleotides align to TRBD2. The CDR3 spells CASSLGKTSGSYNEQFF. The CDR3, as DNA: TGTGCCAGCAGCTTAGGCAAGACTAGCGGCTCCTACAATGAGCAGTTCTTC.